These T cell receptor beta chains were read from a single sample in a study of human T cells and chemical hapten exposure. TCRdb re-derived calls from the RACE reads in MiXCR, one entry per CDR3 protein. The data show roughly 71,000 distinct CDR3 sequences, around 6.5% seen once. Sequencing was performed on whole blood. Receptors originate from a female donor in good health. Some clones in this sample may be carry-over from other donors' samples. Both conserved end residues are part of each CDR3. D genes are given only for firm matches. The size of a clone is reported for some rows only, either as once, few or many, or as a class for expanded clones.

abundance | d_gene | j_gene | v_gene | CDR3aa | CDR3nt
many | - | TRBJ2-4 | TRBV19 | CASSIVFISGVKAKNIQYF | TGTGCCAGTAGTATTGTCTTCATCTCGGGGGTGAAAGCCAAAAACATTCAGTACTTC
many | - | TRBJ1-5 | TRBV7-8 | CASSLQGYNQPQHF | TGTGCCAGCAGCTTACAGGGTTACAATCAGCCCCAGCATTTT
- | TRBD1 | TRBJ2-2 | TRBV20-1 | CSARGPPGGVSGELFF | TGCAGTGCTAGGGGTCCCCCAGGGGGAGTATCCGGGGAGCTGTTTTTT
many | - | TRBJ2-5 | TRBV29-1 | CSVEDTGGGRETQYF | TGCAGCGTTGAAGACACCGGAGGGGGCCGAGAGACCCAGTACTTC
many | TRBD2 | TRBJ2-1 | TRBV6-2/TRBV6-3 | CASTRGGGEQFF | TGTGCCAGCACCCGCGGGGGGGGTGAGCAGTTCTTC
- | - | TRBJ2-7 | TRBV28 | CASSFSQSGVGEQYF | TGTGCCAGCAGTTTTTCCCAATCAGGGGTCGGCGAGCAGTACTTC
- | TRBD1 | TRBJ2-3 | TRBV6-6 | CASSYPGQGDTQYF | TGTGCCAGCAGTTACCCCGGACAGGGCGATACGCAGTATTTT
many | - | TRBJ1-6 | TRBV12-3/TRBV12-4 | CASSSSTGHTLF | TGTGCCAGCAGTTCGAGCACGGGACATACGCTTTTT
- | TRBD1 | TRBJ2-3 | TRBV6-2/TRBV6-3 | CASSPRTGGITDTQYF | TGTGCCAGCAGTCCGCGGACAGGGGGCATAACAGATACGCAGTATTTT
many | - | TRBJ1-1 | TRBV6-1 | CASRVWNTEAFF | TGTGCCAGCAGGGTATGGAACACTGAAGCTTTCTTT
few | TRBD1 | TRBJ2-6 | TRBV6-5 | CASTSGGAGANVLTF | TGTGCCAGCACCTCAGGGGGCGCTGGGGCCAACGTCCTGACTTTC
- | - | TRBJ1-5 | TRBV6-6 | CASSRGRAPTLQPQHF | TGTGCCAGCAGTAGGGGCAGGGCCCCCACTCTTCAGCCCCAGCATTTT
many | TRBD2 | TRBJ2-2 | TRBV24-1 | CATSALAGKLFF | TGTGCCACCAGTGCTCTAGCGGGGAAGCTGTTTTTT
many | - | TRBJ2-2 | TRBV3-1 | CASSDIFTGELFF | TGTGCCAGCAGTGACATATTTACCGGGGAGCTGTTTTTT
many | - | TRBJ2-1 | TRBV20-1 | CSASVGTGSRSEQFF | TGCAGTGCTAGTGTTGGGACTGGGAGCAGAAGTGAGCAGTTCTTC
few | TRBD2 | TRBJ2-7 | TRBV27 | CASSLRGGHEQYF | TGTGCCAGCAGTTTACGGGGGGGCCACGAGCAGTACTTC
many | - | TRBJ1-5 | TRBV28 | CASSLRQHHQPQHF | TGTGCCAGCAGTTTAAGGCAGCACCATCAGCCCCAGCATTTT
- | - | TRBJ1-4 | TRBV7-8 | CASSLSGTNEKLFF | TGTGCCAGCAGCCTTAGTGGAACTAATGAAAAACTGTTTTTT
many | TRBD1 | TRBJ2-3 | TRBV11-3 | CASSLAGTGTDTQYF | TGTGCCAGCAGCTTAGCCGGGACAGGGACAGATACGCAGTATTTT
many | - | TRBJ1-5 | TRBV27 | CASSLSPVGFNQPQHF | TGTGCCAGCAGTTTATCGCCTGTAGGATTCAATCAGCCCCAGCATTTT
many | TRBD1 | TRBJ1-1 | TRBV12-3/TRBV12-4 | CASSPRTGQATEAFF | TGTGCCAGCAGCCCCCGGACAGGTCAAGCCACTGAAGCTTTCTTT
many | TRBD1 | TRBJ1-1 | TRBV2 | CASTPRGLYTEAFF | TGTGCCAGCACCCCCAGGGGGTTGTACACTGAAGCTTTCTTT
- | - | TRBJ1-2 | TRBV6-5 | CASSSGAPRDGYTF | TGTGCCAGCAGTTCAGGGGCCCCTCGGGATGGCTACACCTTC
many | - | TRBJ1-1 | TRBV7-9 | CASSPGAVGTEAFF | TGTGCCAGCAGCCCGGGGGCGGTGGGCACTGAAGCTTTCTTT
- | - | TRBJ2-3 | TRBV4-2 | CASSPPGSPIIADTQYF | TGTGCCAGCAGCCCGCCTGGCTCGCCGATCATCGCAGATACGCAGTATTTT
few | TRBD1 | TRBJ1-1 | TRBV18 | CASSSHRDSPEAFF | TGTGCCAGCTCCTCGCACCGGGACAGCCCTGAAGCTTTCTTT
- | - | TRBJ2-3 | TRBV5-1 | CASSSGLDTDTQYF | TGCGCCAGCAGCTCCGGACTGGACACAGATACGCAGTATTTT
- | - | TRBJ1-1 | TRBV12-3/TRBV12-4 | CASRKGGTINTEAFF | TGTGCCAGCAGAAAAGGGGGGACGATTAACACTGAAGCTTTCTTT